The 20 T cell receptor beta chains presented below share a single source sample, sequenced in a study of molecular identifiers for immune sequencing clone quantification. MiXCR, applied by TCRdb to the PCR reads, yields one record per CDR3 protein. The sample consists of about 640,000 distinct CDR3 sequences, 20% of them appearing once. The sequencing sample was made of naive CD8+ T cells from blood, with Jurkat cell RNA spiked in. Subset here: FACS-sorted CD8+CD4-CCR7+CD45RA+ naive T cells. The receptors originated from a human donor in good health. Some libraries in this study had Jurkat cell RNA spiked in.

Regarding this clonotype: A much bigger clone sits one base away, suggesting this may be a read error. The V and J genes are TRBV6-5 and TRBJ2-7, with 7 bases aligning to TRBD2. The CDR3 is 15 residues long. Germline CDR1 is MNHEY and CDR2 is SVGAGI. The DNA for the CDR3 is TGTGCCAGCGGTTACTCCCAGGGAGGGGTCTACGAGCAGTACTTC. Its translation: CASGYSQGGVYEQYF.

This clonotype was detected ten times or more. The rearrangement uses TRBV7-9 and TRBJ2-1; D is ambiguous. CDR1 and CDR2 (germline): SEHNR, FQNEAQ (reference sequence). CDR3 length equals 14 residues. Trimming took 5 bases from V and 0 from J, leaving 8 bases between them. CDR3 amino acids: CASSHRSSYNEQFF. CDR3 in DNA: TGTGCCAGCAGCCACCGAAGCTCCTACAATGAGCAGTTCTTC.

This chain joins TRBV20-1 and TRBJ2-3; TRBD1 is a possible D gene (6 bases). The CDR3 has 14 residues. CDR1 is DFQATT, CDR2 SNEGSKA, per germline (reference sequence). The V and J ends lost 2 bases and 4 bases respectively, with 13 bases between them. CDR3 protein: CSARTTGLADTQYF. Written as DNA, the CDR3 is TGCAGTGCTAGAACTACAGGGCTAGCAGATACGCAGTATTTT.

This clonotype was recorded many times. The J gene is TRBJ2-1, the V gene TRBV7-9; a weak D match, TRBD1 (6 bases). CDR3 length: 13 amino acids. With 8 bases removed from V and 8 bases from J, the gap between germline ends came to 16 bases. Germline-derived CDR1 and CDR2 are SEHNR and FQNEAQ (reference sequence). This CDR3 is CASGGQLFDEQFF. CDR3 sequence (DNA): TGTGCCAGCGGAGGACAGCTTTTCGATGAGCAGTTCTTC.

This clonotype showed up just a few times. V and J are TRBV6-2 or TRBV6-3 and TRBJ2-1; D gene ambiguous. Trimming removed 2 bases at V and 4 bases at J, with 12 bases between. Germline loops: CDR1 MNHEY, CDR2 SVGEGT. The CDR3 covers 15 residues. DNA of the CDR3: TGTGCCAGCAGTTACGTGCACTCCACGTACAATGAGCAGTTCTTC. Amino acid sequence: CASSYVHSTYNEQFF.

With regard to this clonotype: This clone may be a read error of a much larger clone one base away. V and J are TRBV6-5 and TRBJ2-2; 8 bases align to TRBD1. CDR1 is MNHEY, CDR2 SVGAGI, per germline. The CDR3 loop spans 15 amino acids. CDR3 sequence: CASSLSRGRIGGLFF. The CDR3 nucleotides are TGTGCCAGCAGTTTAAGCAGGGGGCGCATCGGGGGGCTGTTTTTT.

In this sample, this clonotype turned up many times. The gene calls are TRBV7-2 and TRBJ2-7; TRBD2 matches 11 bases. This CDR3 has 16 amino acids. Per germline, CDR1 SGHTA and CDR2 FQGNSA. V shed 4 bases, J shed 5 bases, and the junction held 10 bases outside the gene matches. The CDR3 DNA sequence: TGTGCCAGCAGCTCTCCTGAGACTAGCGGGATAAACGAGCAGTACTTC. It encodes CASSSPETSGINEQYF.

The table lists this clonotype with a few counts. The CDR3 region has the DNA TGCACCAGCAGCCAAGGAGGACGGTTTTTCCAAGATACGCAGTATTTT. The encoded protein is CTSSQGGRFFQDTQYF. The V call is TRBV1, the J call TRBJ2-3. TRBV1 is a pseudogene locus. The CDR3 extends over 16 amino acids.

The V call is TRBV12-3 or TRBV12-4, the J call TRBJ2-5; no clear D. The germline V and J ends were trimmed by 6 bases and 4 bases, with 12 bases remaining between them. This CDR3 has 13 amino acids. Here the CDR3 reads CASREGNGETQYF. The CDR3 DNA reads TGTGCCAGCAGGGAAGGTAATGGAGAGACCCAGTACTTC.

The rearrangement links TRBV5-1 to TRBJ2-7, with D possibly matching TRBD2 (6 bases). Deletions cut 4 bases from V and 7 bases from J, with 18 bases between. Germline V gene lookup returns CDR1 SGHRS and CDR2 YFSETQ. The CDR3 is 14 amino acids. CDR3 bases: TGCGCCAGCAGCCCCTCGGGCCCGGCGGGGGAGCAGTACTTC. Translation: CASSPSGPAGEQYF.

This clonotype was recorded at least ten times. This chain uses TRBV4-3 with TRBJ1-6, with D possibly TRBD1 on 6 matching bases. The CDR3 contains 15 residues. Germline V gene lookup returns CDR1 LGHNA and CDR2 YSLEER. V shed 4 bases and J shed 5 bases, with 12 bases lying between them. This chain's CDR3 is CASSLGGADNSPLHF. The CDR3 bases are TGCGCCAGCAGCCTTGGGGGCGCAGATAATTCACCCCTCCACTTT.

Points on this clonotype: This may come from a read error, since a much larger clone is one base off. The CDR3 does not close with the conserved phenylalanine or tryptophan, likely indicating a read error. This rearrangement joins TRBV6-2 or TRBV6-3 to TRBJ2-7; tentatively, D is TRBD1 (5 bases). The CDR3 loop spans 15 amino acids. Germline CDR1 MNHEY, CDR2 SVGEGT. Written as DNA, the CDR3 is TGTGCCAGCAGCTACTTAGGACAAATCGGGTACGAGCAGTACTCC. Protein: CASSYLGQIGYEQYS.

There are many counts of this clonotype. This chain connects TRBV11-2 to TRBJ2-3; D is uncertain. Per the germline V gene, CDR1 is SGHAT and CDR2 is FQNNGV. CDR3 length: 12 residues. The germline V and J ends were trimmed by 3 bases and 9 bases, with 10 bases remaining between them. CDR3 DNA: TGTGCCAGCAGCTTGGGCCACGCGACGCAGTATTTT. This encodes CASSLGHATQYF.

About this clonotype: With a much larger clone just one base away, this may be a read error. V gene TRBV20-1 combines with J gene TRBJ2-7; maybe TRBD2 (5 bases). There are 14 residues in the CDR3. V lost 1 base and J lost 1, with 11 bases in between. Germline V gene lookup returns CDR1 DFQATT and CDR2 SNEGSKA (reference sequence). Written as DNA, the CDR3 is TGCAGTGCTAGAGCGATAAGGGAGTCCTACGAGCAGTACTTC. Its translation is CSARAIRESYEQYF.

This clonotype showed up just a few times. V and J are TRBV12-3 or TRBV12-4 and TRBJ2-7; 7 bases agree with TRBD2. This CDR3 contains 13 residues. J lost 3 bases, V lost 4 bases, and 3 bases had no gene match. CDR3 sequence reads: CASSWGGLYEQYF. The CDR3 region has the DNA TGTGCCAGCAGTTGGGGGGGTCTCTACGAGCAGTACTTC.

This clonotype was observed a few times. The chain uses TRBV30 and TRBJ2-7, with D possibly TRBD1 on 5 matching bases. CDR1 and CDR2 from the germline V gene are GTSNPN and SVGIG (reference sequence). Trimming took off 2 bases at V and 3 bases at J, with 8 bases between the two ends. This CDR3 has 12 residues. CDR3 sequence: CAWSSGYYEQYF. The CDR3 nucleotides are TGTGCCTGGAGTTCAGGGTACTACGAGCAGTACTTC.

This clonotype was seen a handful of times. The V call is TRBV30, the J call TRBJ2-2; 8 bases match TRBD1. Germline lookup yields CDR1 GTSNPN and CDR2 SVGIG (reference sequence). J lost 6 bases, V lost 4 bases, and 10 bases had no gene match. CDR3 length: 15 amino acids. The CDR3: CAWTHRGAASGELFF. The CDR3 DNA reads TGTGCCTGGACACACAGGGGGGCGGCGTCCGGGGAGCTGTTTTTT.

This clonotype has a count of ten or more. The chain has TRBV5-6 and TRBJ2-2, with D unresolved. The CDR3 has 13 residues. The V end lost 2 bases, the J end lost 4 bases, and 6 bases lay between the germline ends. Germline assignment: CDR1 SGHDT and CDR2 YYEEEE. For the CDR3, the DNA is TGTGCCAGCAGCTTAGGTTCCACCGGGGAGCTGTTTTTT. Translated, it gives CASSLGSTGELFF.

In this sample, this clonotype turned up a few times. The chain has TRBV4-1 and TRBJ2-7; TRBD1 matches 8 bases. The CDR3 extends over 16 amino acids. CDR1 is MGHRA and CDR2 is YSYEKL in the germline V gene. V was pared by 0 bases and J by 6 bases, with 10 bases of the junction left unmatched. This chain's CDR3 is CASSQDRGTGACEQYF. DNA of the CDR3: TGCGCCAGCAGCCAAGATCGGGGGACAGGAGCCTGCGAGCAGTACTTC.

V and J are TRBV7-9 and TRBJ2-1; D may be TRBD1 or TRBD2 (5 bases each). The CDR3 is 14 amino acids. Germline V gene lookup returns CDR1 SEHNR and CDR2 FQNEAQ (reference sequence). Between the trimmed V and J ends, which lost 5 bases and 6 bases, there was a span of 14 bases. This CDR3 is CASSPPARGNEQFF. CDR3 nucleotide sequence: TGTGCCAGCAGCCCCCCGGCGAGGGGCAATGAGCAGTTCTTC.